This TCR beta chain is from a study of tumor and adjacent non-tumor tissue in lung cancer. Background on the study: On average, productive TCRbeta reads reached a few million per sample.

TCRbeta libraries were built with three rounds of nested PCR, modified from ARM-PCR. TCRdb reprocessed the multiplex PCR reads via MiXCR and lists one record per CDR3 protein. In the table there are 90,000 to 100,000 distinct CDR3 sequences, roughly 80% of which are singletons. Germline CDR1 reads MNHNY; CDR2 reads SVGAGI (reference sequence). Trimming took off 9 bases at V and 2 bases at J, with 18 bases between the two ends. The length of the CDR3 is 15 residues. No cell sorting was done before RNA was extracted from the tissue. Distant lung tissue was collected more than 3 cm away from the tumor edge.

V gene TRBV6-6 combines with J gene TRBJ2-3, with D possibly called TRBD1 or TRBD2 (5 bases each). The receptor comes from a man aged 55 to 70 with small cell lung cancer. Sequencing input: distant non-tumor lung tissue. This CDR3 reads CASSRGRSLTDTQYF. For the CDR3, the DNA is TGTGCCAGTAGTCGGGGCCGGTCCCTCACAGATACGCAGTATTTT.